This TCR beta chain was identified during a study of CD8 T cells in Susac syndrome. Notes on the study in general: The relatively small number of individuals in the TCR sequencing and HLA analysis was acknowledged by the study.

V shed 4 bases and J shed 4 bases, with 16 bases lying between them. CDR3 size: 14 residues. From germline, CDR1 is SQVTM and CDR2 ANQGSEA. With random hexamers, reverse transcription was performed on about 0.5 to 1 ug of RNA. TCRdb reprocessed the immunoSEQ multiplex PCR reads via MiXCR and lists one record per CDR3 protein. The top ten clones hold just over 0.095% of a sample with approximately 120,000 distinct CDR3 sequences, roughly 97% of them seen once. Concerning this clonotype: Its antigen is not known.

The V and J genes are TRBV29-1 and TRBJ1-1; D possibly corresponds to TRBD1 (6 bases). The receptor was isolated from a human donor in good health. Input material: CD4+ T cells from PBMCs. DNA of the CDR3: TGCAGCGTTGCCAGGGGCCAAGGGAGCACTGAAGCTTTCTTT. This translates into CSVARGQGSTEAFF.